This T cell receptor (beta chain) was sequenced for a study of graft-versus-host responses after intestinal transplantation. Repertoires were generated with immunoSEQ multiplex PCR, while TCRdb's copy carries only in-frame clones and drops some. The table lists some 15,000 clones, roughly 84% of them singletons. Germline V lookup: CDR1 SGHRS, CDR2 YFSETQ. Trimming took 3 bases from V and 0 from J, leaving 10 bases between them. This CDR3 region has 15 residues. Lamina propria and intraepithelial lymphocytes were released by processing graft tissue. The clonotype comes from a human patient who received an intestinal transplant, so some T cells may come from the graft donor. The chain has TRBV5-1 and TRBJ1-3, with D possibly matching TRBD1 (5 bases). Sample: ileum tissue, taken less than 600 days after intestinal transplantation. CDR3 DNA sequence: TGCGCCAGCAGCTCGGACACAAGCTCTGGAAACACCATATATTTT. Translated, it gives CASSSDTSSGNTIYF.